This TCR beta chain was documented in a study of CD8+CD57+ T cells in acquired aplastic anemia. Study at large: The average for DNA from sorted CD4+ and CD8+ cells was roughly 3 ug. General study points: Between patients and controls, over 25 CD8+ CDR3 sequences were found in common.

CDR3 length: 15 amino acids. Between the trimmed V and J ends, which lost 2 bases and 4 bases, there was a span of 12 bases. Germline values: CDR1 MNHNY, CDR2 SVGAGI (reference sequence). Genomic DNA acted as the template from which TCR beta VDJ combination and CDR3 sequence profiling were carried out. Via MiXCR, TCRdb re-called the reads, giving one row per CDR3 protein. The sample yields about 290,000 distinct CDR3 sequences, 45% to 65% seen once. Sequenced patients had shown CD8+CD57+ cell expansion by flow cytometry. Patients uniformly had severe acquired aplastic anemia. About this clonotype itself: Its antigen is not identified.

V is TRBV6-6 and J is TRBJ2-1; D not resolved. The receptor was isolated from a human donor with aplastic anemia. The sample was sorted CD4+, CD8+, or CD8+CD57+ T cells (not recorded which) from PBMCs. This CDR3 reads CASSYRDTNYNEQFF. CDR3 DNA sequence: TGTGCCAGCAGTTACCGAGACACTAATTACAATGAGCAGTTCTTC.